The entry below gives a single TCR beta chain sequence along with its context. This CDR3 comprises 16 residues. In the original workflow: Estimation of nucleated cell counts was performed using reference gene primer amplification. TCRdb's table, derived via immunoSEQ multiplex PCR, lists solely in-frame clones and lacks some. The V and J calls and the clone size are those of that table, but D and trimming were determined from the DNA. The table has 650,000 to 800,000 clones, over 80% seen once; the top ten hold 0.2% to 0.3%. This sample is drawn from a study of blood T cell repertoires in COVID-19. Study background: Specimens from acute and convalescent COVID-19 originated in the United States, Italy and Spain. The cDNA or gDNA used as material had been derived from T cells, B-cell-depleted T cells, or PBMCs.

The sequence came from a woman aged 18-30 years with acute or convalescent COVID-19. Sample: peripheral blood. This chain joins TRBV21-1 and TRBJ2-3; no DNA check was done on the table's D call, TRBD1. TRBV21-1 is a known pseudogene. The CDR3 here is CASSTRQGWYRDTQYF. The CDR3 bases are TGTGCCAGCAGCACCCGACAGGGATGGTATAGGGATACGCAGTATTTT.